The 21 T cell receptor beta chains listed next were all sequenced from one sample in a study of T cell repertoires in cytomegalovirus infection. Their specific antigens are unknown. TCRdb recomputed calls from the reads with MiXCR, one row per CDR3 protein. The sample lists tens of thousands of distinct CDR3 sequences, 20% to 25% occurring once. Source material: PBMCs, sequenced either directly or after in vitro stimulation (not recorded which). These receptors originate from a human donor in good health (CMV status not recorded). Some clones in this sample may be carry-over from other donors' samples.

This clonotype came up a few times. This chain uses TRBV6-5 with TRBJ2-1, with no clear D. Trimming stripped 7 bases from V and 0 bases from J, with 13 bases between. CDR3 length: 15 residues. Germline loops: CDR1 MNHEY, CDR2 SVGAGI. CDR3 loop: CASTPTFSSYNEQFF. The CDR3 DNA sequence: TGTGCCAGCACTCCGACCTTTAGCTCCTACAATGAGCAGTTCTTC.

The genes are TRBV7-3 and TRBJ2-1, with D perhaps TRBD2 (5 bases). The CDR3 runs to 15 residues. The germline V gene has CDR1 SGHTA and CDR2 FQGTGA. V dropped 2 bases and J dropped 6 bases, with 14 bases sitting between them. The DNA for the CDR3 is TGTGCCAGCAGCTTAGGCCCAGCGGACTTCAATGAGCAGTTCTTC. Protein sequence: CASSLGPADFNEQFF.

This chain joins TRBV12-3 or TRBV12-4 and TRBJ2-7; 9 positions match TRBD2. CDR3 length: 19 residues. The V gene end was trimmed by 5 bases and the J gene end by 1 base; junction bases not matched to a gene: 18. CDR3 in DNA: TGTGCCAGCAGTCCTCTGGGCGCGGGAGGGCCGGAAAAATCCTACGAGCAGTACTTC. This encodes CASSPLGAGGPEKSYEQYF.

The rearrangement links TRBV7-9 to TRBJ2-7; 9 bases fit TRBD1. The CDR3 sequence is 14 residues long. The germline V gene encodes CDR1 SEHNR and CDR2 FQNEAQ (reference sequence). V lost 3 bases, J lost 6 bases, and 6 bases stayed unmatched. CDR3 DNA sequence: TGTGCCAGCAGCTTGTCCGGGACAGGGTTCGAGCAGTACTTC. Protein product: CASSLSGTGFEQYF.

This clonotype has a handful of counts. CDR3: CASRLGVADTQYF. The CDR3 coding sequence is TGTGCCTCCAGACTAGGTGTGGCGGATACGCAGTATTTT. This chain joins TRBV10-3 and TRBJ2-3; weak D call: TRBD2 (6 bases). The V gene's germline CDR1 is ENHRY and CDR2 SYGVKD. V was pared by 11 bases and J by 6 bases, with 18 bases between. This CDR3 is built from 13 residues.

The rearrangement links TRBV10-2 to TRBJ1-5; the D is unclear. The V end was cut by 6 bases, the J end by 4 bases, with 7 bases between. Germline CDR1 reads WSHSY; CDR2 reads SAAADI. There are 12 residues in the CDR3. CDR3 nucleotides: TGCGCCAGCAGGGACCTTAATCAGCCCCAGCATTTT. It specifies CASRDLNQPQHF.

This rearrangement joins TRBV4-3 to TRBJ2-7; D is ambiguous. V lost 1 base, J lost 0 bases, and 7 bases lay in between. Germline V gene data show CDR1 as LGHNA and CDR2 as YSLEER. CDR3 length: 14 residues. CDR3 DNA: TGCGCCAGCAGCCAAGTTAGCAACTCCTACGAGCAGTACTTC. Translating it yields CASSQVSNSYEQYF.

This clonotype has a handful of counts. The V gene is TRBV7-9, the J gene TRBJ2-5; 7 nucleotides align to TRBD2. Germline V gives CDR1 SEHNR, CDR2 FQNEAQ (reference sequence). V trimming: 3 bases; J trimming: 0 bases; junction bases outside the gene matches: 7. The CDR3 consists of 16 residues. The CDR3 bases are TGTGCCAGCAGCTTGCCGCGCGGGAGTTACCAAGAGACCCAGTACTTC. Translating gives CASSLPRGSYQETQYF.

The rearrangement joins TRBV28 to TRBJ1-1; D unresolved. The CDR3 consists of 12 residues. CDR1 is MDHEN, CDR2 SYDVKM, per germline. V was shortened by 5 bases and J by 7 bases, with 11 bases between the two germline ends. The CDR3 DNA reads TGTGCCAGCAGTGGCCCGGGAGGTGAAGCTTTCTTT. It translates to CASSGPGGEAFF. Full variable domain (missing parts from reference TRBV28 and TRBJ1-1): DVKVTQSSRYLVKRTGEKVFLECVQDMDHENMFWYRQDPGLGLRLIYFSYDVKMKEKGDIPEGYSVSREKKERFSLILESASTNQTSMYLCASSGPGGEAFFGQGTRLTVV.

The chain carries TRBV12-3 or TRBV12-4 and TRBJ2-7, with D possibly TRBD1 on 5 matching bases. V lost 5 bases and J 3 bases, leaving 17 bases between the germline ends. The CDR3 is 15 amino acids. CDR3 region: CASSPPRYRIYEQYF. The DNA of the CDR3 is TGTGCCAGCAGTCCCCCGAGATACAGGATCTACGAGCAGTACTTC.

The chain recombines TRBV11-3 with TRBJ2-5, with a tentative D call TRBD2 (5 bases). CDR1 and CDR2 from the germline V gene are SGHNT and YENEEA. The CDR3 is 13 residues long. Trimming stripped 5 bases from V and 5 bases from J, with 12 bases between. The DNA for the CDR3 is TGTGCCAGCAGCCGGGAACCGGCGGAGACCCAGTACTTC. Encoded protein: CASSREPAETQYF.

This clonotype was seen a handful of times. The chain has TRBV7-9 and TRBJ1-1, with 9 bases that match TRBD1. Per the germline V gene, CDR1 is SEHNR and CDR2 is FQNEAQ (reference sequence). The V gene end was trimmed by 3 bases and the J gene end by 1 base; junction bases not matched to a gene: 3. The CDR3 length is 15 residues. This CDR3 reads CASSFLTGGNTEAFF. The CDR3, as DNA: TGTGCCAGCAGCTTCTTGACAGGGGGGAACACTGAAGCTTTCTTT.

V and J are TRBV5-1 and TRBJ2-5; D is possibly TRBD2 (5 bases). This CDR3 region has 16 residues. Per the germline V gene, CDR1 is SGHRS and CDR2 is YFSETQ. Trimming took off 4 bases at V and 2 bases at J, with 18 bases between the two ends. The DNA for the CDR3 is TGCGCCAGCAGCCTGACGGCCGAGGACTCACAAGAGACCCAGTACTTC. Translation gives CASSLTAEDSQETQYF.

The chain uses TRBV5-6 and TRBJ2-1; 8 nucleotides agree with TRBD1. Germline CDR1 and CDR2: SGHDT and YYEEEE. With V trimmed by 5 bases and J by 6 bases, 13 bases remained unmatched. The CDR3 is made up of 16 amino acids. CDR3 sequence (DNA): TGTGCCAGCAGTCAAACATCACAGGGGGAGTTCAATGAGCAGTTCTTC. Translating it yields CASSQTSQGEFNEQFF.

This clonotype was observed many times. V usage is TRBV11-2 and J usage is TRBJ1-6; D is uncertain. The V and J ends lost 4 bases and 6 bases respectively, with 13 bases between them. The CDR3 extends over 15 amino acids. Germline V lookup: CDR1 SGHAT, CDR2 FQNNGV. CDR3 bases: TGTGCCAGCAGCTCAAATTTTTTCAGTAATTCACCCCTCCACTTT. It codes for CASSSNFFSNSPLHF.

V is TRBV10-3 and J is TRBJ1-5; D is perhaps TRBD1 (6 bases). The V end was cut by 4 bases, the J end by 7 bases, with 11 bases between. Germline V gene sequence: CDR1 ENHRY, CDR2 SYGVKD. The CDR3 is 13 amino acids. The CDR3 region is CAISVDRGQPQHF. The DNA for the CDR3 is TGTGCCATCAGTGTGGACAGAGGACAGCCCCAGCATTTT.

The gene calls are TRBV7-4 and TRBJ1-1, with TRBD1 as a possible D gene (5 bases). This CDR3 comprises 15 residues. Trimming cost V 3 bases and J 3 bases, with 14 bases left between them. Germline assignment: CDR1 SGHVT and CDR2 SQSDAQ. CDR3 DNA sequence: TGTGCCAGCAGCTTTATCCAGGGAATGTACACTGAAGCTTTCTTT. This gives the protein CASSFIQGMYTEAFF. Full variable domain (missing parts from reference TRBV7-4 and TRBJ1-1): GAGVSQSPRYKVAKRGRDVALRCDSISGHVTLYWYRQTLGQGSEVLTYSQSDAQRDKSGRPSGRFSAERPERSVSTLKIQRTEQGDSAVYLCASSFIQGMYTEAFFGQGTRLTVV.

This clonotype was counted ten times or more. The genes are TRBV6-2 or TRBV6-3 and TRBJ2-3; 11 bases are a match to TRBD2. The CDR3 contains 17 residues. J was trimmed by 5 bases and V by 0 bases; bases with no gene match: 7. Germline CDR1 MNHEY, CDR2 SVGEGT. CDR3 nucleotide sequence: TGTGCCAGCAGTTACTCCTTGACTAGCGGGAATGTAGATACGCAGTATTTT. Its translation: CASSYSLTSGNVDTQYF.

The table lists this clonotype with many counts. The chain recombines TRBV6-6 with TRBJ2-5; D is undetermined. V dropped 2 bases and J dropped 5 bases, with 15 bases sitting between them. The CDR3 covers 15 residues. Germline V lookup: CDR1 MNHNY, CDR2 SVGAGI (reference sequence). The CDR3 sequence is CASSYAGYLGETQYF. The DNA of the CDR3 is TGTGCCAGCAGTTACGCTGGATACTTGGGGGAGACCCAGTACTTC.

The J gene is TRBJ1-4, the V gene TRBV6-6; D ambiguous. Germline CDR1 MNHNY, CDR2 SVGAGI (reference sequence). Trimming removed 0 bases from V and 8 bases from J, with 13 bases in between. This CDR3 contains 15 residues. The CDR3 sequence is CASSYSEGGREKLFF. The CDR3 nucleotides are TGTGCCAGCAGTTACTCCGAGGGAGGAAGAGAAAAACTGTTTTTT.

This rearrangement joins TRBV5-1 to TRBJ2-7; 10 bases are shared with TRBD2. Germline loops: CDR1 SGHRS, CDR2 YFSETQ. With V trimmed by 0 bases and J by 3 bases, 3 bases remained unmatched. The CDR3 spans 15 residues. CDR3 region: CASSLAGLADYEQYF. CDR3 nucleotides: TGCGCCAGCAGCTTGGCCGGACTAGCGGACTACGAGCAGTACTTC. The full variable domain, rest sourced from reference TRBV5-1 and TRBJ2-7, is KAGVTQTPRYLIKTRGQQVTLSCSPISGHRSVSWYQQTPGQGLQFLFEYFSETQRNKGNFPGRFSGRQFSNSRSEMNVSTLELGDSALYLCASSLAGLADYEQYFGPGTRLTVT.